This T cell receptor beta chain emerged from a study of cytomegalovirus exposure and HLA in healthy donors. The CDR3 consists of 16 residues. Trimming shortened V by 0 bases and J by 2 bases, and 13 bases separated the two germline ends. In germline, CDR1 is MNHNY, CDR2 SVGAGI (reference sequence). The PCR had 60 Vbeta and 13 Jbeta primers. Profiling relied on immunoSEQ multiplex PCR, and the TCRdb table lists in-frame clones only, not all of them. Of under 150,000 clones in the sample, 75% to 85% were seen once. Sequenced: PBMCs. This clonotype originated in a woman aged 40-49 years in good health and CMV-seropositive. The J gene is TRBJ2-5, the V gene TRBV6-6; possibly TRBD2 for D (6 bases). CDR3 in amino acids: CASSYSTGEGQETQYF. The DNA for the CDR3 is TGTGCCAGCAGTTACTCTACGGGAGAGGGTCAAGAGACCCAGTACTTC.